This T cell receptor (beta chain) was profiled in a study of CD8 T cells in ankylosing spondylitis. Libraries for TCR beta were made by quantitative 5'-RACE with molecular barcodes. TCRdb recomputed calls from the 5' RACE reads with MiXCR, one row per CDR3 protein. The profile covers 250,000 to 350,000 distinct CDR3 sequences, with roughly 20% appearing a single time and roughly 7.3% taken by the ten largest. This CDR3 has 15 residues. CDR1 SQVTM and CDR2 ANQGSEA come from the germline V gene. After removal of 4 bases from V and 2 bases from J, the junction contained 5 bases not matched to a gene. Comment on this clonotype: Its antigen is not identified.

General observations from the study: Disease-linked clones were CD8+ and relatively rare in peripheral blood. Blood of patients with ankylosing spondylitis appeared to be characterized by a TCR beta motif of several highly homologous variants. As reported, disease-linked clones showed significant enrichment in matched ankylosing spondylitis synovial fluid.

The sample comprised blood, either unsorted or a sorted T cell fraction (not recorded which). The receptor comes from a male donor with ankylosing spondylitis or in good health (not recorded which). The J gene is TRBJ2-3, the V gene TRBV29-1; 11 positions match TRBD2. CDR3 region: CSVVIAGGVTDTQYF. The CDR3 DNA is TGCAGCGTTGTCATAGCGGGAGGGGTCACAGATACGCAGTATTTT.